The clone carrying this T cell receptor beta chain appeared many times. Its antigen is undetermined. Fresh peripheral blood, about 10 ml, was the PBMC source. RNA transcripts provided the template for amplifying TCR beta CDR3 regions. First-round RT-PCR employed HTBI primers, with a second-round multiplex PCR after it. TCRdb used MiXCR to reprocess the multiplex PCR reads, holding one entry per CDR3 protein. Counted here are about 180,000 distinct CDR3 sequences, over 35% occurring once; the ten biggest clones make up under 7%. The CDR3 has 12 amino acids. V dropped 5 bases and J dropped 4 bases, with 11 bases sitting between them. In germline, CDR1 is DFQATT, CDR2 SNEGSKA (reference sequence). The data were obtained in a study of Graves' ophthalmopathy and Graves' hyperthyroidism. General study points: Most clonotypes expanded in thyroid above 0.001 frequency were present in blood too.

This chain links TRBV20-1 with TRBJ2-5; D not resolved. This TCR came from a woman between 40 and 55 years old with Graves' ophthalmopathy. What was sequenced was peripheral blood. The CDR3 sequence is CSALTPAETQYF. The CDR3 DNA reads as TGCAGTGCTCTCACTCCAGCAGAGACCCAGTACTTC.